This is a list of T cell receptor beta chains from one sample in a study of somatic mutations in cytotoxic T cells in rheumatoid arthritis. Some clones are missing from TCRdb's copy, which holds only in-frame ones; the method was immunoSEQ multiplex PCR. This table holds 13,000 or so clones, 82% found once. Sequencing was performed on CD8+ T cells sorted from blood. The receptors derive from an adult with rheumatoid arthritis. Both conserved end residues are part of each CDR3. D genes are given only for firm matches.

D gene: NA; J gene: TRBJ2-7; V gene: TRBV6-5; CDR3 protein: CASSYSGRTYEQYF; CDR3 DNA: TGTGCCAGCAGTTACTCCGGACGGACCTACGAGCAGTACTTC
D gene: NA; J gene: TRBJ2-7; V gene: TRBV7-2; CDR3 protein: CASSQTGKEQYF; CDR3 DNA: TGTGCCAGCAGCCAGACGGGAAAGGAGCAGTACTTC
D gene: NA; J gene: TRBJ1-5; V gene: TRBV5-5; CDR3 protein: CASSLANSNQPQHF; CDR3 DNA: TGTGCCAGCAGCTTGGCCAATAGCAATCAGCCCCAGCATTTT
D gene: NA; J gene: TRBJ1-6; V gene: TRBV28; CDR3 protein: CASSSQQLLHF; CDR3 DNA: TGTGCCAGCAGTTCTCAGCAACTACTCCACTTT
D gene: NA; J gene: TRBJ2-2; V gene: TRBV9; CDR3 protein: CASSVVGSGELFF; CDR3 DNA: TGTGCCAGCAGCGTAGTAGGCTCAGGGGAGCTGTTTTTT
D gene: TRBD2; J gene: TRBJ2-5; V gene: TRBV27; CDR3 protein: CASSESGRAWETQYF; CDR3 DNA: TGTGCCAGCAGTGAAAGCGGGAGGGCCTGGGAGACCCAGTACTTC
D gene: NA; J gene: TRBJ2-2; V gene: TRBV6-6; CDR3 protein: CASSYMGNTGELFF; CDR3 DNA: TGTGCCAGCAGTTACATGGGAAACACCGGGGAGCTGTTTTTT
D gene: NA; J gene: TRBJ2-7; V gene: TRBV19; CDR3 protein: CASSIDLGQIYEQYF; CDR3 DNA: TGTGCCAGTAGTATAGATCTCGGACAGATCTACGAGCAGTACTTC
D gene: TRBD2; J gene: TRBJ2-3; V gene: TRBV5-8; CDR3 protein: CASWPGLASSWGTDTQYF; CDR3 DNA: TGTGCCAGCTGGCCGGGACTAGCGAGTTCATGGGGCACAGATACGCAGTATTTT
D gene: NA; J gene: TRBJ1-1; V gene: TRBV27; CDR3 protein: CASSSRQAMNTEAFF; CDR3 DNA: TGTGCCAGCAGTTCCCGACAGGCCATGAACACTGAAGCTTTCTTT
D gene: NA; J gene: TRBJ2-1; V gene: TRBV4-1; CDR3 protein: CASSQAYGTQDNEQFF; CDR3 DNA: TGCGCCAGCAGCCAAGCCTACGGGACCCAAGACAATGAGCAGTTCTTC
D gene: NA; J gene: TRBJ2-1; V gene: TRBV5-1; CDR3 protein: CASGRGLNEQFF; CDR3 DNA: TGCGCCAGCGGTCGGGGGCTGAATGAGCAGTTCTTC
D gene: NA; J gene: TRBJ2-2; V gene: TRBV13; CDR3 protein: CASSRSPGPTGELFF; CDR3 DNA: TGTGCCAGCAGCCGCAGTCCGGGACCCACCGGGGAGCTGTTTTTT
D gene: NA; J gene: TRBJ2-1; V gene: TRBV27; CDR3 protein: CASSLSTGTPPLF; CDR3 DNA: TGTGCCAGCAGTTTATCGACCGGGACACCCCCGCTCTTC
D gene: NA; J gene: TRBJ1-2; V gene: TRBV27; CDR3 protein: CASSRRDGPYGYTF; CDR3 DNA: TGTGCCAGCAGTCGAAGAGACGGCCCCTATGGCTACACCTTC
D gene: NA; J gene: TRBJ1-1; V gene: TRBV5-6; CDR3 protein: CASSPWGDNTEAFF; CDR3 DNA: TGTGCCAGCAGCCCTTGGGGGGATAACACTGAAGCTTTCTTT
D gene: NA; J gene: TRBJ2-7; V gene: TRBV28; CDR3 protein: CASSSGSYEQYF; CDR3 DNA: TGTGCCAGCAGTTCTGGGTCCTACGAGCAGTACTTC
D gene: NA; J gene: TRBJ2-3; V gene: TRBV9; CDR3 protein: CASSVAGDLTDTQYF; CDR3 DNA: TGTGCCAGCAGCGTAGCGGGGGACTTAACAGATACGCAGTATTTT